The source of this T cell receptor beta chain is a study of blood T cells in healthy people across ages. Study results and caveats: Estimates based on one million T cells were treated as lower bounds.

The CDR3 covers 15 residues. The V and J ends lost 1 base and 6 bases, in that order; junction bases with no gene match: 7. Germline loops: CDR1 SGHRS, CDR2 YFSETQ. Remarks on this clonotype: Its antigen remains unidentified.

Alongside a J-beta primer mix, a sample-barcoded 5' primer served in a second PCR lasting about 6 to 11 cycles. Each CDR3 protein is one row after TCRdb ran MiXCR on the 5' RACE reads. The sample yields around 1,900,000 distinct CDR3 sequences, roughly two fifths seen once. The clonotype was recovered from a human donor in good health. Input material: blood. V gene TRBV5-1 combines with J gene TRBJ2-7, with 10 bases that match TRBD2. The CDR3 loop reads CASSLITSGEGEQYF. The CDR3 DNA follows: TGCGCCAGCAGCTTGATCACTAGCGGGGAAGGCGAGCAGTACTTC. The complete variable domain, with remaining parts taken from reference TRBV5-1 and TRBJ2-7, reads KAGVTQTPRYLIKTRGQQVTLSCSPISGHRSVSWYQQTPGQGLQFLFEYFSETQRNKGNFPGRFSGRQFSNSRSEMNVSTLELGDSALYLCASSLITSGEGEQYFGPGTRLTVT.